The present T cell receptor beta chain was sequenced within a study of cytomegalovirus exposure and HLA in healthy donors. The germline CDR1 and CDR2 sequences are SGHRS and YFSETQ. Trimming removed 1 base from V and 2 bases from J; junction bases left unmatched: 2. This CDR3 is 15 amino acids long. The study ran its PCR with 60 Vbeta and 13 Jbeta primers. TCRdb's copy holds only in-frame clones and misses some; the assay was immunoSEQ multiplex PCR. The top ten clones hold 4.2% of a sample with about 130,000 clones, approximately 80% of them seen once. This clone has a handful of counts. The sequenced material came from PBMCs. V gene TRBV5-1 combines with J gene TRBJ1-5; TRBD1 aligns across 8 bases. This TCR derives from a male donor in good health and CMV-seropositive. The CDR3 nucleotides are TGCGCCAGCAGCTTGCAGGGACAGGGCAATCAGCCCCAGCATTTT. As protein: CASSLQGQGNQPQHF. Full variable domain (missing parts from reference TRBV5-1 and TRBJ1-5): KAGVTQTPRYLIKTRGQQVTLSCSPISGHRSVSWYQQTPGQGLQFLFEYFSETQRNKGNFPGRFSGRQFSNSRSEMNVSTLELGDSALYLCASSLQGQGNQPQHFGDGTRLSIL.